The 17 T cell receptor beta chains reported below all come from one sample, sequenced in a study of T cells in Graves' hyperthyroidism and ophthalmopathy. RNA transcripts provided the source from which TCR beta CDR3 regions were amplified. HTBI primers were employed in a first-round RT-PCR of the TCR CDR3. In TCRdb, the multiplex PCR reads were re-called with MiXCR into one record per CDR3 protein. The sample records some 350,000 distinct CDR3 sequences, approximately 14% being singletons. Material for sequencing was blood. Source of these receptors: a woman aged 18-30 years with Graves' hyperthyroidism that later progressed to Graves' ophthalmopathy.

This clonotype was recorded at least ten times. The V and J genes are TRBV6-1 and TRBJ1-5, with D perhaps matching TRBD1 (5 bases). Per germline, CDR1 MNHNS and CDR2 SASEGT. CDR3 length: 15 residues. The V end was cut by 5 bases, the J end by 6 bases, with 17 bases between. Here the CDR3 DNA reads TGTGCCAGCAGTACCGGACCCTTGGGGACTCAGCCCCAGCATTTT. This encodes CASSTGPLGTQPQHF.

With respect to this clonotype: A much larger clone differs by one base, so this may be a read error. The J gene is TRBJ1-5, the V gene TRBV28; 10 nucleotides line up with TRBD1. From germline, CDR1 is MDHEN and CDR2 SYDVKM. This CDR3 has 16 residues. J lost 7 bases, V lost 5 bases, and 11 bases had no gene match. The CDR3 spells CASSPPGQGSGQPQHF. The CDR3 nucleotides are TGTGCCAGCAGTCCGCCGGGACAGGGGTCCGGGCAGCCCCAGCATTTT.

The sample holds many counts of this clonotype. The J gene is TRBJ2-5, the V gene TRBV18; the D gene is possibly TRBD2 (5 bases). CDR1 is KGHSH, CDR2 LQKENI, per germline. V lost 3 bases to trimming and J lost 3 bases, with 14 bases between them. The CDR3 spans 15 residues. This CDR3 is CASSPFYVGEETQYF. DNA of the CDR3: TGTGCCAGCTCACCCTTCTACGTCGGGGAAGAGACCCAGTACTTC.

This clonotype was counted at least ten times. The chain links TRBV28 to TRBJ2-1, with a possible D match to TRBD2 (5 bases). Germline CDR1 is MDHEN and CDR2 is SYDVKM. Trimming removed 3 bases at V and 0 bases at J, with 12 bases between. This CDR3 contains 16 residues. The CDR3 spells CASSFSDFFSYNEQFF. The CDR3 DNA reads as TGTGCCAGCAGTTTTTCGGACTTCTTCTCCTACAATGAGCAGTTCTTC. Drawing the rest from reference TRBV28 and TRBJ2-1, the complete variable domain is DVKVTQSSRYLVKRTGEKVFLECVQDMDHENMFWYRQDPGLGLRLIYFSYDVKMKEKGDIPEGYSVSREKKERFSLILESASTNQTSMYLCASSFSDFFSYNEQFFGPGTRLTVL.

This clonotype was counted at least ten times. The chain uses TRBV18 and TRBJ1-4; D perhaps matches TRBD1 (5 bases). The CDR3 is 15 residues long. The V gene lost 2 bases and the J gene lost 8 bases, with 15 bases spanning the gap. Germline CDR1 reads KGHSH; CDR2 reads LQKENI. The CDR3 sequence is CASSPRRGVEEKLFF. In nucleotides, the CDR3 is TGTGCCAGCTCACCAAGGAGAGGGGTCGAGGAAAAACTGTTTTTT.

This clonotype was observed a few times. The chain is built from TRBV20-1 and TRBJ2-5, with TRBD2 identical over 10 bases. The CDR3 is 16 residues long. Germline V gene sequence: CDR1 DFQATT, CDR2 SNEGSKA (reference sequence). V was clipped by 1 base and J by 5 bases; unmatched bases: 10. CDR3 in amino acids: CSARGEPSGSSETQYF. CDR3 sequence (DNA): TGCAGTGCTAGAGGGGAGCCTAGCGGGAGCTCGGAGACCCAGTACTTC.

This clonotype came up a few times. The rearrangement uses TRBV19 and TRBJ1-1; 9 nucleotides match TRBD1. The germline CDR1 and CDR2 sequences are LNHDA and SQIVND (reference sequence). Losses at the gene ends were 3 bases for V and 2 bases for J; bases not matched to a gene: 4. This CDR3 has 15 residues. CDR3 protein: CASSIRDRVNTEAFF. CDR3 DNA: TGTGCCAGTAGTATTCGGGACAGGGTCAACACTGAAGCTTTCTTT. Together with reference TRBV19 and TRBJ1-1, the CDR3 gives the full variable domain: DGGITQSPKYLFRKEGQNVTLSCEQNLNHDAMYWYRQDPGQGLRLIYYSQIVNDFQKGDIAEGYSVSREKKESFPLTVTSAQKNPTAFYLCASSIRDRVNTEAFFGQGTRLTVV.

The chain combines TRBV7-6 with TRBJ1-1; no clear D gene. CDR3 length: 16 amino acids. V lost 1 base, J lost 1 base, and 13 bases lay in between. Germline CDR1 is SGHVS and CDR2 is FNYEAQ. CDR3 sequence reads: CASSLGGEGQNTEAFF. The CDR3 DNA reads TGTGCCAGCAGCTTAGGGGGTGAAGGGCAGAACACTGAAGCTTTCTTT.

This clonotype was seen at least ten times. J is TRBJ2-4 and V is TRBV7-2; TRBD1 matches at 11 bases. The junction had 3 bases not matched to a gene; V was cut back by 5 bases and J by 3 bases. The CDR3 has 15 residues. In germline, CDR1 is SGHTA, CDR2 FQGNSA. As DNA, the CDR3 is TGTGCCAGCAGCCTCGGGACAGGGGGCAAAAACATTCAGTACTTC. It is translated as CASSLGTGGKNIQYF.

This clonotype has more than one count but fewer than ten. Here the CDR3 reads CASRIFGEGQPQHF. The CDR3 nucleotides are TGTGCCAGCAGGATTTTCGGGGAAGGTCAGCCCCAGCATTTT. The J gene is TRBJ1-5, the V gene TRBV12-3 or TRBV12-4, with D hard to call. The CDR3 has 14 residues. With 6 bases removed from V and 6 bases from J, the gap between germline ends came to 15 bases.

This clonotype has at least ten counts. This chain joins TRBV7-2 and TRBJ2-7; D possibly matches TRBD1 or TRBD2 (6 bases each). There are 14 residues in the CDR3. In germline, CDR1 is SGHTA, CDR2 FQGNSA. V lost 3 bases to trimming and J lost 5 bases, with 14 bases between them. As DNA, the CDR3 is TGTGCCAGCAGCTTGGTTGGGGGGCGGGACGAGCAGTACTTC. It encodes CASSLVGGRDEQYF.

V usage is TRBV5-8 and J usage is TRBJ2-1; D remains unclear. Germline CDR1 and CDR2: SGHTS and YDEGEE. With 4 bases removed from V and 0 bases from J, the gap between germline ends came to 8 bases. This CDR3 region has 14 residues. In DNA form, the CDR3 reads TGTGCCAGCAGCCCCGGATTCTCCTACAATGAGCAGTTCTTC. It translates to CASSPGFSYNEQFF.

The V gene is TRBV5-1, the J gene TRBJ2-5; TRBD1 aligns across 11 bases. The V gene's germline CDR1 is SGHRS and CDR2 YFSETQ. CDR3 length equals 15 residues. The junction had 2 bases not matched to a gene; V was cut back by 1 base and J by 3 bases. The CDR3 DNA sequence: TGCGCCAGCAGCTTGTTGGGACAGGGGGAAGAGACCCAGTACTTC. It yields the protein CASSLLGQGEETQYF.

There are many counts of this clonotype. CDR3 loop: CASSSGTYEQYF. As DNA, the CDR3 is TGTGCCAGCAGCTCAGGGACCTACGAGCAGTACTTC. The chain combines TRBV7-2 with TRBJ2-7, with a weak D call TRBD1 (5 bases). V shed 4 bases and J shed 2 bases, with 6 bases lying between them. CDR1 SGHTA and CDR2 FQGNSA come from the germline V gene. This CDR3 is built from 12 residues.

This clonotype appeared a single time. The chain joins TRBV27 to TRBJ2-1; D is perhaps TRBD1 (6 bases). Germline values: CDR1 MNHEY, CDR2 SMNVEV (reference sequence). CDR3 length equals 18 residues. Trimming left V 5 bases short and J 5 bases short, with 25 bases between. CDR3 residues: CASSAFWPLGQIDNEQFF. Here the CDR3 DNA reads TGTGCCAGCAGTGCTTTTTGGCCTCTCGGACAGATAGACAATGAGCAGTTCTTC.

The sample holds many counts of this clonotype. The chain joins TRBV28 to TRBJ2-7; the D gene is possibly TRBD1 (6 bases). Germline CDR1 MDHEN, CDR2 SYDVKM. This CDR3 spans 13 amino acids. Trimming took 3 bases from V and 2 from J, leaving 8 bases between them. CDR3 nucleotide sequence: TGTGCCAGCAGTTTTGGACAGCCCTACGAGCAGTACTTC. Translating it yields CASSFGQPYEQYF. Full variable domain (missing parts from reference TRBV28 and TRBJ2-7): DVKVTQSSRYLVKRTGEKVFLECVQDMDHENMFWYRQDPGLGLRLIYFSYDVKMKEKGDIPEGYSVSREKKERFSLILESASTNQTSMYLCASSFGQPYEQYFGPGTRLTVT.

The J gene is TRBJ2-5, the V gene TRBV7-9; D might be TRBD1 or TRBD2, each matching 5 bases. In germline, CDR1 is SEHNR, CDR2 FQNEAQ (reference sequence). The length of the CDR3 is 16 residues. V gave up 5 bases and J gave up 2 bases, with 18 bases separating them. The DNA for the CDR3 is TGTGCCAGCAGCCCAAACCGTGGGGACCATCAAGAGACCCAGTACTTC. Encoded protein: CASSPNRGDHQETQYF.